This TCR beta chain was observed in a study of identifying expanded T cells in peripheral blood. Clones were sequenced by immunoSEQ multiplex PCR, and TCRdb holds only the in-frame ones, with some missing. The profile shows 130,000 or so clones, over 65% of them singletons. This clone was seen a handful of times. CDR3 length: 13 amino acids. CDR1 and CDR2 from the germline V gene are SGHDN and FVKESK. V lost 1 base and J lost 2, with 5 bases in between. This TCR derives from a person between 18 and 69 years old in good health. The chain joins TRBV14 to TRBJ1-1; D gene ambiguous. The material sequenced was blood. The DNA for the CDR3 is TGTGCCAGCAGCCAAGGAATTAACACTGAAGCTTTCTTT. This translates into CASSQGINTEAFF.